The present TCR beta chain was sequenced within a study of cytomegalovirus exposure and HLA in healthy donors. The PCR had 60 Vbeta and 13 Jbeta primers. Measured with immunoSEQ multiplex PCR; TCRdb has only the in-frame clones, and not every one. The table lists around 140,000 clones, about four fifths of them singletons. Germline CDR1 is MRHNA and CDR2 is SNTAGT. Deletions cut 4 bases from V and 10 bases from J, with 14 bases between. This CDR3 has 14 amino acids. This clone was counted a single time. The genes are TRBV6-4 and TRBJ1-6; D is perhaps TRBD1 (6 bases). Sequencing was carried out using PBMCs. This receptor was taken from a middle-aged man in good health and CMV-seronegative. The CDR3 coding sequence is TGTGCCAGCAGTGCACAGGGCGAAGGATCACCCCTCCACTTT. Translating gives CASSAQGEGSPLHF.